Following are 15 T cell receptor beta chains from one sample sequenced in a study of cytomegalovirus exposure and HLA in healthy donors. The PCR was carried out with 60 Vbeta primers and 13 Jbeta primers. Assay: immunoSEQ multiplex PCR; the TCRdb copy retains only in-frame clones and omits some. The top ten clones hold 1.6% of a sample with fewer than 150,000 clones, 70% of them seen once. The source material was PBMCs. These receptors came from a woman between 25 and 40 years old in good health and CMV-seronegative.

CDR3: CASSVILAAGGANVLTF. CDR3 in DNA: TGTGCCAGCAGTGTAATATTGGCGGCGGGGGGGGCCAACGTCCTGACTTTC. The V call is TRBV2, the J call TRBJ2-6; tentative D call: TRBD2 (6 bases). This CDR3 spans 17 amino acids. Per germline, CDR1 SNHLY and CDR2 FYNNEI. Trimming shortened V by 4 bases and J by 4 bases, and 17 bases separated the two germline ends. The complete variable domain, with remaining parts taken from reference TRBV2 and TRBJ2-6, reads EPEVTQTPSHQVTQMGQEVILRCVPISNHLYFYWYRQILGQKVEFLVSFYNNEISEKSEIFDDQFSVERPDGSNFTLKIRSTKLEDSAMYFCASSVILAAGGANVLTFGAGSRLTVL.

The CDR3 sequence is CASSREGGGTNYGYTF. DNA for the CDR3: TGCGCCAGCAGCCGGGAAGGTGGGGGCACCAACTATGGCTACACCTTC. The genes are TRBV5-1 and TRBJ1-2; possibly TRBD1 for D (6 bases). The V gene's germline CDR1 is SGHRS and CDR2 YFSETQ. The CDR3 is 16 amino acids. Trimming took off 4 bases at V and 2 bases at J, with 18 bases between the two ends.

This sequence joins TRBV30 and TRBJ2-3, with TRBD1 matching 7 bases. V lost 1 base and J lost 8; bases outside the gene matches: 6. The CDR3 loop spans 13 amino acids. Germline assignment: CDR1 GTSNPN and CDR2 SVGIG (reference sequence). In nucleotides, the CDR3 is TGTGCCTGGAGTGGGGTGACAGGGTGTACGCAGTATTTT. This gives the protein CAWSGVTGCTQYF.

The chain carries TRBV6-1 and TRBJ2-7, with D possibly TRBD1 on 5 matching bases. The CDR3 consists of 14 residues. Trimming cost V 0 bases and J 6 bases, with 12 bases left between them. The germline V gene encodes CDR1 MNHNS and CDR2 SASEGT. DNA of the CDR3: TGTGCCAGCAGTGAAGCAGGGGTTGTAGGCGAGCAGTACGTC. This codes for CASSEAGVVGEQYV.

The V call is TRBV7-9, the J call TRBJ2-2; 7 positions match TRBD1. V lost 3 bases and J lost 2; bases outside the gene matches: 6. The CDR3 is 16 residues long. Looked up from germline, CDR1 is SEHNR and CDR2 is FQNEAQ (reference sequence). The CDR3 bases are TGTGCCAGCAGCTTTGGGACAGCCATAAACACCGGGGAGCTGTTTTTT. It is translated as CASSFGTAINTGELFF.

The CDR3 DNA reads TGTGCCAGCTCACCCTCGGGGGGTGCGAACACTGAAGCTTTCTTT. Residues: CASSPSGGANTEAFF. The genes are TRBV18 and TRBJ1-1; D is possibly TRBD1 (5 bases). The CDR3 extends over 15 amino acids. Germline CDR1 is KGHSH and CDR2 is LQKENI. The V gene lost 3 bases and the J gene lost 1 base, with 12 bases spanning the gap.

This chain links TRBV29-1 with TRBJ1-1, with 8 bases that match TRBD1. Unmatched junction bases numbered 11, after V lost 6 bases and J lost 2 bases. CDR3 length: 15 amino acids. Germline CDR1 reads SQVTM; CDR2 reads ANQGSEA. CDR3 sequence (DNA): TGCAGCGTCCGGACGACAGGGGATTATAACACTGAAGCTTTCTTT. Its translation is CSVRTTGDYNTEAFF.

The chain recombines TRBV18 with TRBJ1-1; tentatively, D is TRBD1 (6 bases). V was pared by 8 bases and J by 2 bases, with 12 bases between. From germline, CDR1 is KGHSH and CDR2 LQKENI. CDR3 length: 13 residues. For the CDR3, the DNA is TGTGCCAGCCAACAGGGCCTTAACACTGAAGCTTTCTTT. It specifies CASQQGLNTEAFF.

The V call is TRBV11-3, the J call TRBJ2-1; TRBD2 matches 7 bases. V gave up 5 bases and J gave up 4 bases; unmatched junction bases: 2. The CDR3 has 13 amino acids. Looked up from germline, CDR1 is SGHNT and CDR2 is YENEEA. The CDR3 loop is CASSRGVYNEQFF. In DNA form, the CDR3 reads TGTGCCAGCAGCCGGGGGGTTTACAATGAGCAGTTCTTC. The full variable domain, with the rest looked up from reference TRBV11-3 and TRBJ2-1, is EAGVVQSPRYKIIEKKQPVAFWCNPISGHNTLYWYLQNLGQGPELLIRYENEEAVDDSQLPKDRFSAERLKGVDSTLKIQPAELGDSAVYLCASSRGVYNEQFFGPGTRLTVL.

This rearrangement joins TRBV7-2 to TRBJ2-7; 11 bases are shared with TRBD2. V gave up 3 bases and J gave up 2 bases; unmatched junction bases: 0. CDR3 length: 14 amino acids. Germline values: CDR1 SGHTA, CDR2 FQGNSA. The CDR3 DNA is TGTGCCAGCAGCTTTAGCGGGGGGGCCTACGAGCAGTACGTC. Its protein product is CASSFSGGAYEQYV.

V and J are TRBV13 and TRBJ2-1; D is possibly TRBD2 (6 bases). In germline, CDR1 is PRHDT, CDR2 FYEKMQ (reference sequence). Trimming stripped 5 bases from V and 10 bases from J, with 15 bases between. The CDR3 totals 13 residues. The chain's CDR3 is CASSHTPAGEQFF. The CDR3 bases are TGTGCCAGCAGCCACACCCCCGCGGGGGAGCAGTTCTTC.

The chain uses TRBV29-1 and TRBJ2-7; 11 bases map to TRBD2. Germline trimming cut 7 bases from V and 2 bases from J; bases unmatched to any gene: 7. The CDR3 is 14 amino acids. Germline CDR1 is SQVTM and CDR2 is ANQGSEA. CDR3 amino acids: CSAYLAGGTYEQYF. The CDR3 DNA sequence: TGCAGCGCCTATCTAGCGGGAGGAACCTACGAGCAGTACTTC.

This clone came up a few times. The chain recombines TRBV4-1 with TRBJ2-7, with a weak D call TRBD1 (5 bases). V shed 0 bases and J shed 4 bases, with 10 bases lying between them. Per germline, CDR1 MGHRA and CDR2 YSYEKL. The CDR3 length is 14 residues. The CDR3 loop is CASSQDRAGYEQYV. CDR3 DNA sequence: TGCGCCAGCAGCCAAGATAGGGCAGGGTACGAGCAGTACGTC.

This clone was found a few times. J is TRBJ2-5 and V is TRBV9; D ambiguous. Germline-derived CDR1 and CDR2 are SGDLS and YYNGEE. This CDR3 region has 14 residues. V was trimmed by 6 bases and J by 1 base, leaving 13 bases between them. The CDR3: CASNIGVAQETQYF. The CDR3 bases are TGTGCCAGCAATATTGGAGTGGCCCAAGAGACCCAGTACTTC.

This clone has a handful of counts. V usage is TRBV5-1 and J usage is TRBJ1-4, with a possible D match to TRBD1 (5 bases). The CDR3 consists of 15 residues. Deletions cut 4 bases from V and 1 base from J, with 11 bases between. Per the germline V gene, CDR1 is SGHRS and CDR2 is YFSETQ. The CDR3, as DNA: TGCGCCAGCAGCCCGGCTCAGGGAACTAATGAAAAACTGTTTTTT. Amino acids: CASSPAQGTNEKLFF.